This paragraph covers one T cell receptor beta chain sequence. Germline-derived CDR1 and CDR2 are SGHKS and YYEKEE (reference sequence). The length of the CDR3 is 18 residues. Trimming took 0 bases from V and 4 from J, leaving 20 bases between them. Only in-frame clones appear in the TCRdb table, and some are missing; sequencing was by immunoSEQ multiplex PCR. This table has about 140,000 clones, roughly 84% appearing once. This specimen belongs to a study of blood T cell repertoires in COVID-19. Study in general: Donors in the United States, Italy and Spain gave samples during acute or convalescent COVID-19. PBMCs, B-cell-depleted T cells, or T cells provided the cDNA or gDNA that made up the material.

Participants, about 18 to 90 years old, spanned about two dozen US areas. V usage is TRBV5-5 and J usage is TRBJ1-3, with D unclear. The receptor was derived from a man aged 35 to 55 with acute COVID-19. The sample comprised PBMCs or T cells enriched from blood (not recorded which). This CDR3 reads CASSLDIGELRAGNTIYF. DNA for the CDR3: TGTGCCAGCAGCTTGGATATTGGGGAGTTGCGGGCCGGAAACACCATATATTTT.